The 19 T cell receptor beta chains presented below share a single source sample, sequenced in a study of blood T cell repertoires in COVID-19. Repertoires were generated with immunoSEQ multiplex PCR, while TCRdb's copy carries only in-frame clones and drops some. The data contain about 140,000 clones, 84% of them singletons. Sequencing used peripheral blood. All receptors derive from a human donor in a cohort sampled during active COVID-19.

This chain joins TRBV28 and TRBJ1-1; 8 bases align to TRBD1. The germline CDR1 and CDR2 sequences are MDHEN and SYDVKM. V lost 6 bases, J lost 5 bases, and 5 bases stayed unmatched. The CDR3 is made up of 13 amino acids. The CDR3 DNA reads as TGTGCCAGCAGAACAGGGGGGAGGACTGAAGCTTTCTTT. This encodes CASRTGGRTEAFF.

This chain joins TRBV5-1 and TRBJ1-1; the D is unclear. Trimming removed 7 bases from V and 1 base from J, with 11 bases in between. CDR1 and CDR2 from the germline V gene are SGHRS and YFSETQ. The CDR3 loop spans 13 amino acids. The CDR3 coding sequence is TGCGCCAGCGGTCAGAGAGGGAACACTGAAGCTTTCTTT. Translated, it gives CASGQRGNTEAFF. Complete variable domain (other parts from reference TRBV5-1 and TRBJ1-1): KAGVTQTPRYLIKTRGQQVTLSCSPISGHRSVSWYQQTPGQGLQFLFEYFSETQRNKGNFPGRFSGRQFSNSRSEMNVSTLELGDSALYLCASGQRGNTEAFFGQGTRLTVV.

The J gene is TRBJ1-3, the V gene TRBV6-2 or TRBV6-3; D gene ambiguous. The CDR3 consists of 17 residues. The V and J ends lost 0 bases and 8 bases respectively, with 20 bases between them. CDR1 MNHEY and CDR2 SVGEGT come from the germline V gene. The CDR3: CASSYSDLDFPPYTIYF. The CDR3 region has the DNA TGTGCCAGCAGTTACTCGGACCTGGACTTCCCGCCGTACACCATATATTTT.

J is TRBJ2-3 and V is TRBV28, with 7 bases aligning to TRBD2. With V trimmed by 6 bases and J by 2 bases, 17 bases remained unmatched. Germline lookup yields CDR1 MDHEN and CDR2 SYDVKM. CDR3 length: 18 residues. As DNA, the CDR3 is TGTGCCAGCAGCACACGTTGGGGGGGGTTGATAAACACAGATACGCAGTATTTT. The encoded protein is CASSTRWGGLINTDTQYF.

The chain has TRBV25-1 and TRBJ2-7; 8 nucleotides align to TRBD1. Germline V gives CDR1 MGHDK, CDR2 SYGVNS. CDR3 length: 15 residues. V lost 2 bases and J lost 9; bases outside the gene matches: 12. CDR3: CASSETGTGSRGQYF. The DNA of the CDR3 is TGTGCCAGCAGTGAAACCGGGACAGGATCAAGAGGGCAGTACTTC.

This CDR3 is CATRGRFHRCYIYEQYF. CDR3 DNA sequence: TGTGCCACCAGAGGGAGGTTCCACAGGTGTTATATCTACGAGCAGTACTTC. The rearrangement links TRBV24-1 to TRBJ2-7, with D perhaps TRBD2 (6 bases). The germline V gene has CDR1 KGHDR and CDR2 SFDVKD. The CDR3 sequence is 17 residues long. The V end lost 7 bases, the J end lost 3 bases, and 24 bases lay between the germline ends.

The chain recombines TRBV11-2 with TRBJ1-4; the D is unclear. With 5 bases removed from V and 8 bases from J, the gap between germline ends came to 18 bases. The CDR3 runs to 15 residues. From germline, CDR1 is SGHAT and CDR2 FQNNGV. CDR3 sequence reads: CASSTSGMVREKLFF. In DNA form, the CDR3 reads TGTGCCAGCAGCACCTCCGGGATGGTCCGGGAAAAACTGTTTTTT.

The chain is built from TRBV12-3 or TRBV12-4 and TRBJ1-1; D unresolved. This CDR3 is built from 13 residues. Trimming took off 3 bases at V and 2 bases at J, with 7 bases between the two ends. The CDR3 nucleotides read TGTGCCAGCAGTTTGCGAGCAAACACTGAAGCTTTCTTT. Translated: CASSLRANTEAFF.

The V call is TRBV27, the J call TRBJ1-4, with D possibly matching TRBD1 (6 bases). V was trimmed by 5 bases and J by 7 bases, leaving 17 bases between them. The CDR3 contains 15 residues. CDR1 and CDR2 from the germline V gene are MNHEY and SMNVEV (reference sequence). CDR3 nucleotides: TGTGCCAGCAGTCCGAGATGGACAGTGGGTGAAAAACTGTTTTTT. Encoded protein: CASSPRWTVGEKLFF.

This chain links TRBV2 with TRBJ2-1; 7 nucleotides match TRBD2. The CDR3 runs to 14 residues. The V gene's germline CDR1 is SNHLY and CDR2 FYNNEI. J gave up 9 bases and V 9 bases, and 14 bases lay outside the gene matches. In DNA form, the CDR3 reads TGTGCCAGTTCCCCCGGGGGGTTTCCGGTTGAGCAGTTCTTC. It encodes CASSPGGFPVEQFF.

The gene calls are TRBV11-2 and TRBJ2-5; 7 nucleotides line up with TRBD2. The germline V gene has CDR1 SGHAT and CDR2 FQNNGV. Unmatched junction bases numbered 5, after V lost 5 bases and J lost 2 bases. The CDR3 totals 14 residues. CDR3 amino acids: CASSLSGPQETQYF. The CDR3 bases are TGTGCCAGCAGCCTTAGCGGGCCACAAGAGACCCAGTACTTC.

The CDR3 sequence is CASSSTGRSGLPTDTQYF. The CDR3 DNA reads TGTGCCAGCAGCTCGACAGGGAGAAGTGGTCTCCCCACAGATACGCAGTATTTT. The V call is TRBV7-3, the J call TRBJ2-3; 7 bases line up with TRBD1. V lost 4 bases and J lost 2; bases outside the gene matches: 15. The CDR3 covers 18 residues. Germline lookup yields CDR1 SGHTA and CDR2 FQGTGA.

V and J are TRBV3-1 (or the pseudogene TRBV3-2) and TRBJ1-5; the D is unclear. The CDR3 runs to 14 residues. Per the germline V gene, CDR1 is LGHDT and CDR2 is YNNKEL (reference sequence). V lost 4 bases and J 0 bases, leaving 7 bases between the germline ends. The CDR3 is CASSLRGSNQPQHF. The CDR3 coding sequence is TGTGCCAGCAGCCTCCGGGGTAGCAATCAGCCCCAGCATTTT.

The J gene is TRBJ2-3, the V gene TRBV29-1; perhaps TRBD1 as D (7 bases). The CDR3 sequence is 14 residues long. Deletions cut 6 bases from V and 0 bases from J, with 13 bases between. Germline values: CDR1 SQVTM, CDR2 ANQGSEA. The CDR3 coding sequence is TGCAGCGTGAGGAGGGACAGCAGCACAGATACGCAGTATTTT. Protein product: CSVRRDSSTDTQYF.

The CDR3 region is CASSPEVVRYEQYF. DNA for the CDR3: TGTGCCAGCAGCCCAGAAGTCGTTCGCTACGAGCAGTACTTC. The V and J genes are TRBV7-2 and TRBJ2-7; D uncertain. The CDR3 has 14 amino acids. Trimming cost V 5 bases and J 3 bases, with 14 bases left between them. The V gene's germline CDR1 is SGHTA and CDR2 FQGNSA.

This chain uses TRBV5-1 with TRBJ1-3, with D perhaps matching TRBD1 (5 bases). Looked up from germline, CDR1 is SGHRS and CDR2 is YFSETQ. This CDR3 has 15 amino acids. Trimming shortened V by 4 bases and J by 3 bases, and 14 bases separated the two germline ends. CDR3 nucleotides: TGCGCCAGCAGCCGGAGGGGTGTCGATGGAAACACCATATATTTT. It specifies CASSRRGVDGNTIYF.

The chain uses TRBV6-4 and TRBJ2-3; tentatively, D is TRBD2 (5 bases). Germline V lookup: CDR1 MRHNA, CDR2 SNTAGT. The CDR3 has 15 amino acids. The V end lost 4 bases, the J end lost 0 bases, and 11 bases lay between the germline ends. Written as DNA, the CDR3 is TGTGCCAGCAGTGCTCTAGCTGGTAGCACAGATACGCAGTATTTT. It codes for CASSALAGSTDTQYF.

With respect to this clone: Other DNA sequences in the same sample also yield this CDR3. This rearrangement joins TRBV5-6 to TRBJ1-5; a possible D gene is TRBD1 (6 bases). From germline, CDR1 is SGHDT and CDR2 YYEEEE. CDR3 length equals 15 residues. The V end lost 2 bases, the J end lost 0 bases, and 9 bases lay between the germline ends. The chain's CDR3 is CASSLRTVSNQPQHF. DNA of the CDR3: TGTGCCAGCAGCTTACGGACAGTTAGCAATCAGCCCCAGCATTTT. Full variable domain (missing parts from reference TRBV5-6 and TRBJ1-5): DAGVTQSPTHLIKTRGQQVTLRCSPKSGHDTVSWYQQALGQGPQFIFQYYEEEERQRGNFPDRFSGHQFPNYSSELNVNALLLGDSALYLCASSLRTVSNQPQHFGDGTRLSIL.

The J gene is TRBJ1-1, the V gene TRBV7-9; no reliable D call. Trimming removed 5 bases at V and 3 bases at J, with 13 bases between. Germline V lookup: CDR1 SEHNR, CDR2 FQNEAQ (reference sequence). The CDR3 consists of 14 residues. The CDR3 bases are TGTGCCAGCAGCCAGGATGTCGGGGACACTGAAGCTTTCTTT. Protein product: CASSQDVGDTEAFF. The full variable domain, in which reference TRBV7-9 and TRBJ1-1 provide the parts outside the CDR3, is DTGVSQNPRHKITKRGQNVTFRCDPISEHNRLYWYRQTLGQGPEFLTYFQNEAQLEKSRLLSDRFSAERPKGSFSTLEIQRTEQGDSAMYLCASSQDVGDTEAFFGQGTRLTVV.